This TCR beta chain is from a study of PD-L1 blockade in urothelial cancer. Study summary: Bladder-origin urothelial cancer in males covered about 90% of the roughly 30 patients. Blood yielded a median of around 140,000 T cells per sample.

Time point in this sample: peripheral blood 6 weeks after treatment start. Templates that were synthetic TCR analogs were spiked into each PCR. Only in-frame clones appear in the TCRdb table, and some are missing; sequencing was by immunoSEQ multiplex PCR. The table records roughly 120,000 clones, around nine tenths of them present only once. Germline V gene data show CDR1 as SGHAT and CDR2 as FQNNGV. This CDR3 has 14 amino acids. Trimming removed 2 bases at V and 5 bases at J, with 11 bases between. The rearrangement links TRBV11-2 to TRBJ2-3, with D possibly TRBD2 on 6 matching bases. This clonotype was sampled from a man in his sixties with urothelial cancer. The specimen was PBMCs, collected around atezolizumab (anti-PD-L1) treatment. The CDR3 nucleotides are TGTGCCAGCAGCTTAATGCAGGGAGGAGATACGCAGTATTTT. Residues: CASSLMQGGDTQYF.